Listed below are T cell receptor beta chains from one sample, sequenced in a study of blood T cell repertoires in COVID-19. Generated by immunoSEQ multiplex PCR, the TCRdb table keeps only in-frame clones and is missing some. Counted here are about 26,000 clones, around 89% occurring once; the ten biggest clones make up over 9%. Source material: peripheral blood. The receptors derive from a man between 65 and 80 years old with acute or convalescent COVID-19. The CDR3 runs from the conserved cysteine through the conserved F or W. Each record gives: D gene, clone size, J gene, V gene, CDR3 protein, CDR3 DNA. A D gene is named only where the DNA matches it firmly. Not every row has a clone size; where given, it reads once, few, many or a size class.

. few TRBJ1-2 TRBV9 CASSVDGRVNGYTF TGTGCCAGCAGCGTAGATGGCAGGGTGAACGGCTACACCTTC
. . TRBJ1-5 TRBV7-2 CASSPSGMGPPQHF TGTGCCAGCAGCCCATCGGGGATGGGCCCGCCCCAGCATTTT
. . TRBJ1-2 TRBV6-2/TRBV6-3 CASSYFPEDYGYTF TGTGCCAGCAGTTACTTTCCCGAGGACTATGGCTACACCTTC
. once TRBJ2-2 TRBV25-1 CASSESRQGTTGELFF TGTGCCAGCAGTGAATCTAGGCAGGGGACCACCGGGGAGCTGTTTTTT
TRBD1 once TRBJ2-5 TRBV10-3 CATNSGTGGETQYF TGTGCCACCAACTCCGGGACAGGGGGGGAGACCCAGTACTTC
. . TRBJ1-1 TRBV19 CASSEGGTEAFF TGTGCCAGTTCGGAAGGAGGAACTGAAGCTTTCTTT
. . TRBJ1-2 TRBV5-1 CASSLSPPQADGYTF TGCGCCAGCAGCTTATCTCCGCCGCAAGCGGATGGCTACACCTTC
TRBD1 . TRBJ1-2 TRBV4-2 CASSQERGLESGYTF TGTGCCAGCAGCCAAGAGAGGGGGCTGGAGAGTGGCTACACCTTC
. . TRBJ2-2 TRBV18 CASSRRQGPTGELFF TGTGCCAGCTCACGGCGGCAGGGGCCCACCGGGGAGCTGTTTTTT
. . TRBJ2-5 TRBV7-9 CASSLVREETQYF TGTGCCAGCAGCTTAGTGAGGGAAGAGACCCAGTACTTC